This T cell receptor beta chain was retrieved from a study of T cells in Graves' hyperthyroidism and ophthalmopathy. When ophthalmopathy did not progress within 18 months, Graves' hyperthyroidism was considered stable. Source material for PBMCs was 9 to 10 ml fresh peripheral blood. Whole-study results and caveats: The model predicted ophthalmopathy a median approximately 6 months before onset. Most thyroid clonotypes with frequency above 0.001 were detected in blood.

Template material for amplifying TCR beta CDR3 regions consisted of RNA transcripts. First-round RT-PCR targeting the TCR CDR3 was performed with the HTBI primer set. TCRdb re-derived calls from the multiplex PCR reads in MiXCR, one entry per CDR3 protein. Among nearly 750,000 distinct CDR3 sequences listed, roughly a third were seen once. This clonotype was counted many times. The antigen remains unidentified. The sample taken for sequencing was blood. The origin of this receptor is a woman aged 40 to 50 with Graves' hyperthyroidism.

CDR3 nucleotide sequence: TGCAGTGCTAGCCCGGACATTCAAGAGACCCAGTACTTC. It encodes CSASPDIQETQYF. The chain links TRBV20-1 to TRBJ2-5, with D possibly TRBD1 on 5 matching bases. Germline-derived CDR1 and CDR2 are DFQATT and SNEGSKA (reference sequence). Deletions cut 3 bases from V and 2 bases from J, with 10 bases between. The CDR3 is 13 amino acids.